This section outlines one T cell receptor beta chain sequence together with its context. The data derive from a study of cytomegalovirus exposure and HLA in healthy donors. 60 Vbeta and 13 Jbeta primers were used in PCR. Sequencing used immunoSEQ multiplex PCR; TCRdb keeps in-frame clones, though not all of them. Counted here are approximately 150,000 clones, roughly 80% occurring once; the ten biggest clones make up roughly 4.5%. The CDR3 runs 17 residues. Per the germline V gene, CDR1 is SGHTA and CDR2 is FQGNSA. V lost 4 bases, J lost 11 bases, and 19 bases stayed unmatched. The sequencing sample was made of PBMCs. The V gene is TRBV7-2, the J gene TRBJ1-1; 10 bases agree with TRBD1. The sequence was obtained from a woman aged 18-30 years in good health and CMV-seropositive. The CDR3 region has the DNA TGTGCCAGCAGCTCCCCGGGACAGGGGAGTCAGGGGTTACGGGCTTTCTTT. Its protein is CASSSPGQGSQGLRAFF.